These 7 T cell receptor beta chains came from one sample sequenced in a study of identical twins. TCRdb reprocessed the 5' RACE reads via MiXCR and lists one record per CDR3 protein. The table lists under 400,000 distinct CDR3 sequences, about 9% of them singletons. Sequenced input: naive T cells sorted from blood. These receptors all stem from a woman aged 50 to 65 in good health.

This clonotype was picked up many times. V usage is TRBV5-6 and J usage is TRBJ1-5; D is perhaps TRBD1 (6 bases). V was trimmed by 2 bases and J by 2 bases, leaving 11 bases between them. The CDR3 runs to 15 residues. CDR1 SGHDT and CDR2 YYEEEE come from the germline V gene. CDR3 sequence reads: CASSLQGRGNQPQHF. Written as DNA, the CDR3 is TGTGCCAGCAGCTTACAGGGTAGGGGCAATCAGCCCCAGCATTTT.

This clonotype was found a few times. The chain carries TRBV2 and TRBJ2-7; perhaps D is TRBD1 or TRBD2 (5 bases each). The V gene's germline CDR1 is SNHLY and CDR2 FYNNEI. There are 14 residues in the CDR3. Between the trimmed V and J ends, which lost 11 bases and 0 bases, there was a span of 17 bases. CDR3 nucleotide sequence: TGTGCCGGAAGACGGGACCAAAGCTCCTACGAGCAGTACTTC. Translation: CAGRRDQSSYEQYF.

This clonotype was seen a few times. The chain recombines TRBV5-1 with TRBJ2-1; D assignment may be TRBD1 or TRBD2 (5 bases each). Trimming took off 5 bases at V and 9 bases at J, with 21 bases between the two ends. This CDR3 is built from 15 residues. Per the germline V gene, CDR1 is SGHRS and CDR2 is YFSETQ. CDR3 residues: CASSRDGVSFGEQFF. For the CDR3, the DNA is TGCGCCAGCAGTAGGGACGGAGTTTCGTTCGGTGAGCAGTTCTTC.

The chain has TRBV20-1 and TRBJ2-7, with a tentative D call TRBD1 (6 bases). The germline V and J ends were trimmed by 3 bases and 0 bases, with 15 bases remaining between them. The CDR3 is made up of 15 amino acids. Germline lookup yields CDR1 DFQATT and CDR2 SNEGSKA (reference sequence). The CDR3 coding sequence is TGCAGTGCTAGTACCGGGACACCTGACTCCTACGAGCAGTACTTC. Translated, it gives CSASTGTPDSYEQYF.

In this sample, this clonotype turned up a few times. The chain is built from TRBV7-2 and TRBJ2-7; 8 nucleotides align to TRBD2. Germline CDR1 SGHTA, CDR2 FQGNSA. The CDR3 sequence is 15 residues long. With V trimmed by 0 bases and J by 5 bases, 6 bases remained unmatched. In DNA, the CDR3 is TGTGCCAGCAGCTTAGCTAGCGGGAACGTCAACGAGCAGTACTTC. It yields the protein CASSLASGNVNEQYF.

This clonotype has a count of ten or more. The V and J genes are TRBV5-1 and TRBJ2-2; the D gene is possibly TRBD2 (5 bases). The CDR3 contains 15 residues. Germline V gene data show CDR1 as SGHRS and CDR2 as YFSETQ. V was shortened by 5 bases and J by 5 bases, with 16 bases between the two germline ends. The CDR3 sequence is CASRRPTGRTGELFF. The CDR3 nucleotides are TGCGCCAGCAGACGTCCGACGGGAAGAACCGGGGAGCTGTTTTTT.

Comment on this clonotype: The junction differs from germline at one of its ends, possibly a read error. V is TRBV13 and J is TRBJ2-7; 8 bases align to TRBD1. Germline-derived CDR1 and CDR2 are PRHDT and FYEKMQ (reference sequence). The CDR3 has 13 residues. In DNA form, the CDR3 reads TGTGCCAGCAGTTTAGGGACAGGTTCCGAGCAGTACTTC. This gives the protein CASSLGTGSEQYF.